This TCR beta chain originates from a study of cytomegalovirus exposure and HLA in healthy donors. Broader study findings: A few chains tied to CMV proved CMV antigen-specific in vitro. V- and J-gene trimming in TCR beta was tied to a missense DCLRE1C variant by an analysis performed later. Rare TCR sequences predominated, though certain public TCRs were found in many donors. Looking again later, the authors saw that most CMV-associated TCR beta chains seemed HLA-restricted.

On this clone: What it binds is unknown.

Germline values: CDR1 MDHEN, CDR2 SYDVKM. Germline trimming cut 4 bases from V and 3 bases from J; bases unmatched to any gene: 8. The CDR3 covers 16 residues. The PCR contained 60 Vbeta and 13 Jbeta primers. The repertoire was sequenced with immunoSEQ multiplex PCR; TCRdb's copy has only in-frame clones and lacks some. This sample has about 130,000 clones, with roughly 79% found just once. The material sequenced was PBMCs. This clonotype was sampled from a woman in her thirties or forties in good health and CMV-seronegative. The V call is TRBV28, the J call TRBJ1-4; 7 nucleotides match TRBD1. The DNA of the CDR3 is TGTGCCAGCAGTTCTATCCCCGGGACAGCTAATGAAAAACTGTTTTTT. This gives the protein CASSSIPGTANEKLFF.